This is a list of T cell receptor beta chains from one sample in a study of T cell clonotyping in hematopoietic cell transplantation. Libraries were prepared by immunoSEQ multiplex PCR; TCRdb keeps only in-frame clonotypes and omits some of them. This table holds about 2,600 clones, around 72% found once. The source material was peripheral blood mononuclear cells, sampled 180 days after allogeneic stem cell transplant. The receptors originated from a male patient between 55 and 70 years old who had an allogeneic stem cell transplant, so T cells may come from the graft donor. Some clones in this sample may be carry-over from other donors' samples. Both conserved end residues are part of each CDR3. The D gene is left open where the match is weak. Expanded clones get a size class; other rows say once, few or many, or leave the size out.

clone_size: once; v_call: TRBV30; d_call: .; j_call: TRBJ1-2; cdr3_nt: TGTGCCTGGAGTGTACCGACAGGAGCTCATGGCTACACCTTC; cdr3_aa: CAWSVPTGAHGYTF
clone_size: .; v_call: TRBV28; d_call: .; j_call: TRBJ2-7; cdr3_nt: TGTGCCAGCAGTTCCGGGACCGCCCCCTTAGGCGAGCAGTACTTC; cdr3_aa: CASSSGTAPLGEQYF
clone_size: .; v_call: TRBV30; d_call: TRBD1; j_call: TRBJ2-7; cdr3_nt: TGTGCCCAAAACAGGGGTCTAGAGCAGTACTTC; cdr3_aa: CAQNRGLEQYF
clone_size: .; v_call: TRBV28; d_call: TRBD1; j_call: TRBJ2-3; cdr3_nt: TGTGCCAGCAGTTCGGACAGGGGGCGCATTGGTACGCAGTATTTT; cdr3_aa: CASSSDRGRIGTQYF
clone_size: .; v_call: TRBV30; d_call: .; j_call: TRBJ1-1; cdr3_nt: TGTGCCTGGAGTGTAAGCCAGGGTTACACTGAAGCTTTCTTT; cdr3_aa: CAWSVSQGYTEAFF
clone_size: once; v_call: TRBV5-5; d_call: .; j_call: TRBJ1-4; cdr3_nt: TGTGCCAGCCGCTACAGGGCTTCTAATGAAAAACTGTTTTTT; cdr3_aa: CASRYRASNEKLFF
clone_size: .; v_call: TRBV4-2; d_call: TRBD1; j_call: TRBJ1-5; cdr3_nt: TGTGCCAGCAGCCCGAGCTTGACAGGGGGCCTCAATCAGCCCCAGCATTTT; cdr3_aa: CASSPSLTGGLNQPQHF
clone_size: .; v_call: TRBV11-2; d_call: .; j_call: TRBJ1-1; cdr3_nt: TGTGCCAGCAGCCACACGAAAGGCACGAACACTGAAGCTTTCTTT; cdr3_aa: CASSHTKGTNTEAFF
clone_size: .; v_call: TRBV29-1; d_call: .; j_call: TRBJ1-2; cdr3_nt: TGCAGCGTTGCCCTCTATGGCTACACCTTC; cdr3_aa: CSVALYGYTF
clone_size: .; v_call: TRBV1; d_call: .; j_call: TRBJ2-7; cdr3_nt: TGCACCAGCAGCCAAGATGATTCGAAGGGTAGCGGGAGGGCAGCCGAGCAGTACTTC; cdr3_aa: CTSSQDDSKGSGRAAEQYF
clone_size: .; v_call: TRBV4-3; d_call: .; j_call: TRBJ2-4; cdr3_nt: TGCGCCAGCAGCCACAGCAGGGGAGGTATTCAGTACTTC; cdr3_aa: CASSHSRGGIQYF
clone_size: .; v_call: TRBV30; d_call: TRBD2; j_call: TRBJ2-3; cdr3_nt: TGTGCCTGCTCTCGGACTAGCGACAACCTTCCAACAGATACGCAGTATTTT; cdr3_aa: CACSRTSDNLPTDTQYF
clone_size: large; v_call: TRBV4-3; d_call: TRBD2; j_call: TRBJ2-5; cdr3_nt: TGCGCCAGCAGCCAGACCCGGGGGGGGACCCAGTACTTC; cdr3_aa: CASSQTRGGTQYF
clone_size: .; v_call: TRBV6-5; d_call: .; j_call: TRBJ2-7; cdr3_nt: TGTGCCAGCAGTTACGGGGGCGCTCTATACTACGAGCAGTACTTC; cdr3_aa: CASSYGGALYYEQYF
clone_size: .; v_call: TRBV9; d_call: .; j_call: TRBJ2-7; cdr3_nt: TGTGCCAGCAGCGTAGGCAGGGACTCTTACGAGCAGTACTTC; cdr3_aa: CASSVGRDSYEQYF
clone_size: .; v_call: TRBV27; d_call: .; j_call: TRBJ1-5; cdr3_nt: TGTGCCAGCAGTTCGGTCGGGGGGGGATTAAATCAGCCCCAGCATTTT; cdr3_aa: CASSSVGGGLNQPQHF
clone_size: .; v_call: TRBV4-3; d_call: TRBD1; j_call: TRBJ2-1; cdr3_nt: TGCGCCAGCAGTTACGGCAGGGGGAATGAGCAGTTCTTC; cdr3_aa: CASSYGRGNEQFF
clone_size: .; v_call: TRBV6-5; d_call: TRBD1; j_call: TRBJ1-2; cdr3_nt: TGTGCCAGCAGCCTCGAGGGACAGGGGGCCTATGGCTACACCTTC; cdr3_aa: CASSLEGQGAYGYTF
clone_size: .; v_call: TRBV30; d_call: .; j_call: TRBJ1-1; cdr3_nt: TGTGCCTGGTACCTGAACACTGAAGCTTTCTTT; cdr3_aa: CAWYLNTEAFF
clone_size: .; v_call: TRBV5-4; d_call: TRBD1; j_call: TRBJ1-2; cdr3_nt: TGTGCCAGCAGCCAACAACAGGGGGCCAATGGCTACACCTTC; cdr3_aa: CASSQQQGANGYTF
clone_size: medium-sized; v_call: TRBV7-9; d_call: TRBD1; j_call: TRBJ2-7; cdr3_nt: TGTGCCAGCACCGTAGGACAGGGGCCCCACGAGCAGTACTTC; cdr3_aa: CASTVGQGPHEQYF
clone_size: .; v_call: TRBV7-9; d_call: .; j_call: TRBJ1-5; cdr3_nt: TGTGCCAGCAGCCCTGACAGTCATCAGCCCCAGCATTTT; cdr3_aa: CASSPDSHQPQHF
clone_size: .; v_call: TRBV7-2; d_call: .; j_call: TRBJ2-7; cdr3_nt: TGTGCCAGCGGTACGGAGGTCGGCGACGACGAGCAGTACTTC; cdr3_aa: CASGTEVGDDEQYF
clone_size: few; v_call: TRBV6-5; d_call: .; j_call: TRBJ2-3; cdr3_nt: TGTGCCAGCAGTTCCGGGACTGGGGGTTTGACTACGCAGTATTTT; cdr3_aa: CASSSGTGGLTTQYF
clone_size: .; v_call: TRBV28; d_call: .; j_call: TRBJ1-2; cdr3_nt: TGTGCCAGCAGTTTAGAACCCGGGGTTAACTATGGCTACACCTTC; cdr3_aa: CASSLEPGVNYGYTF
clone_size: .; v_call: TRBV5-1; d_call: TRBD1; j_call: TRBJ1-1; cdr3_nt: TGCGCCAGCAGCTCGCTCCCGGGACAGGGAGGGCGGGCTTTCTTT; cdr3_aa: CASSSLPGQGGRAFF
clone_size: .; v_call: TRBV5-6; d_call: .; j_call: TRBJ2-7; cdr3_nt: TGTGCCAGCAGCTTCCCCGGGGGCTACGAGCAGTACTTC; cdr3_aa: CASSFPGGYEQYF
clone_size: .; v_call: TRBV6-6; d_call: .; j_call: TRBJ1-2; cdr3_nt: TGTGCCAGCAGTTACTCCGGTGATGGCTACACCTTC; cdr3_aa: CASSYSGDGYTF
clone_size: large; v_call: TRBV5-6; d_call: .; j_call: TRBJ2-5; cdr3_nt: TGTGCCAGCAGCTCCGGTCGGGGTTACGAGACCCAGTACTTC; cdr3_aa: CASSSGRGYETQYF
clone_size: large; v_call: TRBV5-8; d_call: .; j_call: TRBJ1-2; cdr3_nt: TGTGCCAGCAGCCTGCGAGCCACGGACTATGGCTACACCTTC; cdr3_aa: CASSLRATDYGYTF
clone_size: few; v_call: TRBV11-3; d_call: .; j_call: TRBJ2-2; cdr3_nt: TGTGCCAGCAGCTTAGGCTCCTGGGCCACCGGGGAGCTGTTTTTT; cdr3_aa: CASSLGSWATGELFF
clone_size: .; v_call: TRBV5-1; d_call: .; j_call: TRBJ2-7; cdr3_nt: TGCGCCAGCAGCTTGGGGTGGGACTTCGGGTACGAGCAGTACTTC; cdr3_aa: CASSLGWDFGYEQYF
clone_size: .; v_call: TRBV15; d_call: TRBD1; j_call: TRBJ2-7; cdr3_nt: TGTGCCACCAGCAGAGGACAGGGGGCGAGAGAGCAGTACTTC; cdr3_aa: CATSRGQGAREQYF
clone_size: .; v_call: TRBV28; d_call: .; j_call: TRBJ2-7; cdr3_nt: TGTGCCAGCAGCCTCAGGGTGTTACACGAGCAGTACTTC; cdr3_aa: CASSLRVLHEQYF
clone_size: .; v_call: TRBV5-6; d_call: TRBD2; j_call: TRBJ2-7; cdr3_nt: TGTGCCAGCAGCTTGGAACCGACTACGACGGGGGGGGACGAGCAGTACTTC; cdr3_aa: CASSLEPTTTGGDEQYF
clone_size: once; v_call: TRBV7-2; d_call: .; j_call: TRBJ1-4; cdr3_nt: TGTGCCAGCAGCGGAAGCGGGTGGGCTAATGAAAAACTGTTTTTT; cdr3_aa: CASSGSGWANEKLFF
clone_size: .; v_call: TRBV7-6; d_call: .; j_call: TRBJ2-3; cdr3_nt: TGTGCCAGCAGCCTAGGCGGGTCAAGCCCAGAGTATTTT; cdr3_aa: CASSLGGSSPEYF
clone_size: .; v_call: TRBV7-2; d_call: TRBD2; j_call: TRBJ2-1; cdr3_nt: TGTGCCAGCAGCTCTGGGACTAGCTTCGTCAATGAGCAGTTCTTC; cdr3_aa: CASSSGTSFVNEQFF
clone_size: .; v_call: TRBV7-2; d_call: .; j_call: TRBJ2-7; cdr3_nt: TGTGCCAGCAGCCTAGGGCCAACGGGGCAGTACTTC; cdr3_aa: CASSLGPTGQYF
clone_size: .; v_call: TRBV6-6; d_call: TRBD2; j_call: TRBJ2-7; cdr3_nt: TGTGCCAGCAGTCGATTAGCGGGCTCCTACGAGCAGTACTTC; cdr3_aa: CASSRLAGSYEQYF
clone_size: .; v_call: TRBV28; d_call: TRBD2; j_call: TRBJ2-7; cdr3_nt: TGTGCCAGCAGTTCCCCACCGGGACTAGCGGGAAGAGCGGGGCTCGAGCAGTACTTC; cdr3_aa: CASSSPPGLAGRAGLEQYF
clone_size: .; v_call: TRBV4-2; d_call: TRBD2; j_call: TRBJ2-3; cdr3_nt: TGTGCCAGCAGCCAAGATCAGCTAGCGGGAGACACAGATACGCAGTATTTT; cdr3_aa: CASSQDQLAGDTDTQYF
clone_size: .; v_call: TRBV6-1; d_call: TRBD1; j_call: TRBJ2-4; cdr3_nt: TGTGCCAGCAGTGTCCTCCGGTGGGACAGGGTTTACTTC; cdr3_aa: CASSVLRWDRVYF
clone_size: once; v_call: TRBV28; d_call: TRBD1; j_call: TRBJ2-3; cdr3_nt: TGTGCCAGCAACCGACAGGGGACAGATACGCAGTATTTT; cdr3_aa: CASNRQGTDTQYF
clone_size: .; v_call: TRBV7-3; d_call: .; j_call: TRBJ2-3; cdr3_nt: TGTGCCAGCAGCTCCTACGGGACTCGCGACGATACGCAGTATTTT; cdr3_aa: CASSSYGTRDDTQYF